This T cell receptor (beta chain) comes out of a study of CDR3 diversity in severe acne. This clonotype appeared many times. MiXCR was run by TCRdb on the PCR reads, yielding one entry per CDR3 protein. Of about 85,000 distinct CDR3 sequences listed, about 52% were seen once; the top ten hold about a tenth. V lost 4 bases and J 2 bases, leaving 14 bases between the germline ends. The length of the CDR3 is 15 residues. This receptor was taken from a male donor in good health, serving as a control. Source material: blood. The chain uses TRBV6-7 and TRBJ1-1; D possibly corresponds to TRBD1 (6 bases). TRBV6-7 is an ORF; its function is uncertain. The CDR3 spells CASSWAGAINTEAFF. The CDR3 nucleotides read TGTGCCAGCAGTTGGGCAGGGGCGATCAACACTGAAGCTTTCTTT.